This TCR beta chain came from a study of spatial heterogeneity in lung cancer. On the study more broadly: A total of around 72 untreated early-stage non-small cell lung cancer patients served as donors. Sequencing covered available follow-up PBMC samples collected a median of about two years after resection. On average, each unique TCR and UMI combination appeared more than ten times in raw reads.

CDR1 SGHVS and CDR2 FQNEAQ come from the germline V gene. Trimming took 5 bases from V and 13 from J, leaving 24 bases between them. The CDR3 is 15 residues long. This clonotype came up many times. TCRdb passed the 5' RACE reads through MiXCR, listing each CDR3 protein once. The sample has 35,000 to 45,000 distinct CDR3 sequences, around 21% seen once. Time point reported: blood at routine non-recurrence follow-up after resection. The material sequenced was PBMCs, taken at follow-up. The rearrangement uses TRBV7-8 and TRBJ2-1; D is undetermined. The source is a female donor with early-stage non-small cell lung cancer. The CDR3 reads CASSPGSRTSQPQFF. The CDR3 nucleotides read TGTGCCAGCAGCCCTGGGTCCCGTACCTCCCAACCCCAGTTCTTC.